Below, 5 T cell receptor beta chains from the same sample are listed, as sequenced in a study of cytomegalovirus exposure and HLA in healthy donors. Sequenced by immunoSEQ multiplex PCR; TCRdb stores in-frame clones only, minus some. The data hold about 150,000 clones, with 86% observed a single time. What was sequenced was PBMCs. All receptors come from a human donor in good health.

This chain joins TRBV18 and TRBJ2-3, with TRBD1 matching over 8 bases. The CDR3 runs 15 residues. Germline loops: CDR1 KGHSH, CDR2 LQKENI. V trimming: 5 bases; J trimming: 3 bases; junction bases outside the gene matches: 7. DNA of the CDR3: TGTGCCAGCTCATCAAGGACAGGGTTAACAGATACGCAGTATTTT. It is translated as CASSSRTGLTDTQYF.

This sequence joins TRBV11-2 and TRBJ2-1, with TRBD2 matching 10 bases. The V gene's germline CDR1 is SGHAT and CDR2 FQNNGV. V gave up 8 bases and J gave up 7 bases; unmatched junction bases: 11. The CDR3 runs 15 residues. The CDR3 nucleotides are TGTGCCAGCGCCCCCCTAGCGGGAGTTAGGAATGAGCAGTTCTTC. Amino acids: CASAPLAGVRNEQFF.

The chain combines TRBV7-3 with TRBJ2-2; TRBD2 agrees at 7 bases. V dropped 6 bases and J dropped 4; count of bases not matched to a gene: 17. Germline V gives CDR1 SGHTA, CDR2 FQGTGA. This CDR3 is 18 amino acids long. In DNA, the CDR3 is TGTGCCAGCAGTAATATCCACTTGACCGGGACTACCACCGGGGAGCTGTTTTTT. It encodes CASSNIHLTGTTTGELFF.

V is TRBV19 and J is TRBJ1-6; D possibly corresponds to TRBD1 (6 bases). This CDR3 comprises 14 residues. Deletions cut 5 bases from V and 7 bases from J, with 12 bases between. The germline V gene encodes CDR1 LNHDA and CDR2 SQIVND (reference sequence). CDR3 amino acids: CASSGQWGNSPLHF. CDR3 bases: TGTGCCAGTAGTGGACAGTGGGGCAATTCACCCCTCCACTTT.

The chain carries TRBV6-5 and TRBJ1-4; 9 positions agree with TRBD1. The germline gives CDR1 MNHEY, CDR2 SVGAGI. CDR3 length: 15 amino acids. The J segment lost 5 bases and the V segment lost 5 bases, leaving 6 bases of the junction unmatched. The CDR3 DNA reads as TGTGCCAGCAGTACCCTGACAGGGGGAAATGAAAAACTGTTTTTT. It specifies CASSTLTGGNEKLFF.